This paragraph covers one T cell receptor beta chain sequence. Focal radiation plus CTLA-4 blockade with ipilimumab was given to patients with chemo-refractory metastatic non-small-cell lung cancer. Assay: immunoSEQ multiplex PCR; the TCRdb copy retains only in-frame clones and omits some. Of about 23,000 clones in the sample, about 71% were seen once. The CDR3 runs to 13 residues. Germline trimming cut 3 bases from V and 8 bases from J; bases unmatched to any gene: 2. Germline V CDR1 and CDR2: LNHNV, YYDKDF (reference sequence). These data belong to a study of radiotherapy plus CTLA-4 blockade in lung cancer.

This sample comprised peripheral blood, obtained from a patient treated with radiotherapy plus ipilimumab. The V and J genes are TRBV15 and TRBJ2-1; 9 nucleotides align to TRBD1. The origin of this receptor is a human donor with non-small cell lung cancer whose response to radiotherapy plus ipilimumab could not be evaluated. The CDR3 protein is CATSRDRGYEQFF. CDR3 DNA: TGTGCCACCAGCAGGGACAGGGGATATGAGCAGTTCTTC.